This TCR beta chain was obtained from a study of ipilimumab plus nivolumab after autologous stem cell transplantation. Checkpoint therapy with ipilimumab 1 mg/kg began 14 to 28 days after transplant. A few counts support this clone. Germline lookup yields CDR1 SEHNR and CDR2 FQNEAQ (reference sequence). This CDR3 is built from 13 residues. V dropped 5 bases and J dropped 5; count of bases not matched to a gene: 5. Generated by immunoSEQ multiplex PCR, the TCRdb table keeps only in-frame clones and is missing some. The sample lists about 21,000 clones; 70% to 85% were seen once. This clonotype was sampled from a male donor with diffuse large B-cell lymphoma. The chain joins TRBV7-9 to TRBJ2-5; 7 bases fit TRBD1. The specimen was PBMCs, collected in a trial of ipilimumab plus nivolumab as post-transplant consolidation. The CDR3, as DNA: TGTGCCAGCAGCCTCGGGACAGCGGAGACCCAGTACTTC. Translation gives CASSLGTAETQYF.